These T cell receptor beta chains were read from a single sample in a study of blood T cells in healthy people across ages. TCRdb called the 5' RACE reads again in MiXCR, with one record for every CDR3 protein. The profile covers 1 million to 1.2 million distinct CDR3 sequences, with around two fifths appearing a single time and approximately 14% taken by the ten largest. The sequenced sample consisted of blood. These receptors originate from a man in his late teens or twenties in good health. The CDR3 runs from the conserved cysteine through the conserved F or W. D genes are given only for firm matches. Some rows have no size entry. The others give once, few or many, or a class for an expanded clone.

DNA: TGCGCCAGCAGCCTTTCCGGGACAGGGAATGAAAAACTGTTTTTT
CDR3: CASSLSGTGNEKLFF
size: NA
V: TRBV4-3
D: TRBD1
J: TRBJ1-4

DNA: TGCGCCAGCAGCTCTTCAGGGGCCGGCAAAAACATTCAGTACTTC
CDR3: CASSSSGAGKNIQYF
size: many
V: TRBV5-1
D: NA
J: TRBJ2-4

DNA: TGCGCCAGCAGCCGAAAAACAGGGGTAGGCACTGAAGCTTTCTTT
CDR3: CASSRKTGVGTEAFF
size: few
V: TRBV4-3
D: TRBD1
J: TRBJ1-1

DNA: TGCAGTGCGGAGACTCATCTCGCACCTGGATCTGAAGCTTTCTTT
CDR3: CSAETHLAPGSEAFF
size: NA
V: TRBV20-1
D: NA
J: TRBJ1-1

DNA: TGTGCCAGCAGTTTAGACCCGGGAATCTCTGTGGAGCAGTACTTC
CDR3: CASSLDPGISVEQYF
size: few
V: TRBV12-3/TRBV12-4
D: NA
J: TRBJ2-5

DNA: TGCGCCAGTAGCAGCGGACAGGAGTCGACCGGGGAGCTGTTTTTT
CDR3: CASSSGQESTGELFF
size: NA
V: TRBV4-1
D: TRBD1
J: TRBJ2-2

DNA: TGTGCCAGCAGTTCGGGACTGACGTCCTACGAGCAGTACTTC
CDR3: CASSSGLTSYEQYF
size: NA
V: TRBV28
D: NA
J: TRBJ2-7

DNA: TGTGCCAGTAGTATGAAGGGTGGCATCTTCTCCTACAATGAGCAGTACTTC
CDR3: CASSMKGGIFSYNEQYF
size: NA
V: TRBV19
D: NA
J: TRBJ2-7

DNA: TGTGCCAGCCGAGAAAACAGGGGGCAAAGTGAAAAACTGTTTTTT
CDR3: CASRENRGQSEKLFF
size: NA
V: TRBV2
D: TRBD1
J: TRBJ1-4

DNA: TGTGCCAGCAGTGACGACCACTCCTACGAGCAGTACTTC
CDR3: CASSDDHSYEQYF
size: NA
V: TRBV6-1
D: NA
J: TRBJ2-7

DNA: TGTGCCAGCAGCTTAGGCATGGCAGGAGAGCAGTTCTTC
CDR3: CASSLGMAGEQFF
size: few
V: TRBV13
D: NA
J: TRBJ2-1

DNA: TGCGCCAGCAGCCAAGAGCCAGGGAGTTTGGGAGAGACCCAGTACTTC
CDR3: CASSQEPGSLGETQYF
size: NA
V: TRBV4-1
D: NA
J: TRBJ2-5

DNA: TGCAGTGCCTCCGGGACTAGCGGGGAGGATGAGCAGTTCTTC
CDR3: CSASGTSGEDEQFF
size: few
V: TRBV20-1
D: TRBD2
J: TRBJ2-1

DNA: TGTGCCAGCAGCTTATTGGGCGGGGGGCGTTACAATGAGCAGTTCTTC
CDR3: CASSLLGGGRYNEQFF
size: many
V: TRBV7-8
D: TRBD2
J: TRBJ2-1

DNA: TGCAGTGCTGGACCGGGTGGCCTCTATGGCTACACCTTC
CDR3: CSAGPGGLYGYTF
size: many
V: TRBV20-1
D: NA
J: TRBJ1-2

DNA: TGTGCCTGGTCCAGGACTCCAAATCAGCCCCAGCATTTT
CDR3: CAWSRTPNQPQHF
size: NA
V: TRBV30
D: NA
J: TRBJ1-5

DNA: TGTGCCAGCAGCCGCCGGGGAGGTAGCGGGGACTCAAGTTTAGATACGCAGTATTTT
CDR3: CASSRRGGSGDSSLDTQYF
size: once
V: TRBV4-2
D: TRBD2
J: TRBJ2-3

DNA: TGTGCCACCTTATCCGGGGAGGGCACTGAAGCTTTCTTT
CDR3: CATLSGEGTEAFF
size: NA
V: TRBV15
D: NA
J: TRBJ1-1

DNA: TGTGCCAGCAGTCTGTTACAGGCGTCCTACGAGCAGTTCTTC
CDR3: CASSLLQASYEQFF
size: NA
V: TRBV6-6
D: NA
J: TRBJ2-1

DNA: TGCAGTGCTTCAGGATCAACCGGGAACACTGAAGCTTTCTTT
CDR3: CSASGSTGNTEAFF
size: NA
V: TRBV20-1
D: NA
J: TRBJ1-1

DNA: TGTGCCAGCAGCCAAGAATCCCGACTAGTTGACAATGAGCAGTACTTC
CDR3: CASSQESRLVDNEQYF
size: NA
V: TRBV14
D: NA
J: TRBJ2-7

DNA: TGCGCCAGCAGCCAGACGTCGAGACCGAACACTGAAGCTTTCTTT
CDR3: CASSQTSRPNTEAFF
size: NA
V: TRBV4-3
D: NA
J: TRBJ1-1

DNA: TGCAGTGCTAGTGAGTCTGTGATCTACGAGCAGTACTTC
CDR3: CSASESVIYEQYF
size: NA
V: TRBV20-1
D: NA
J: TRBJ2-7

DNA: TGTGCCAGCAGTGTCGACAGGGGAGACATTCAGTACTTC
CDR3: CASSVDRGDIQYF
size: NA
V: TRBV2
D: TRBD1
J: TRBJ2-4

DNA: TGTGCCACCCAGGGGTCCGGGACAGGGCTATCCAATGAGCAGTTCTTC
CDR3: CATQGSGTGLSNEQFF
size: few
V: TRBV4-2
D: TRBD1
J: TRBJ2-1

DNA: TGTGCCAGCAGCTTGATGACTGAAGCTTTCTTT
CDR3: CASSLMTEAFF
size: NA
V: TRBV12-3/TRBV12-4
D: NA
J: TRBJ1-1

DNA: TGTGCCAGCTCACCAGGGGTTCGCAATCAGCCCCAGCATTTT
CDR3: CASSPGVRNQPQHF
size: NA
V: TRBV18
D: NA
J: TRBJ1-5

DNA: TGCGCCAGCAGCCCCAGACTGGCGGGAGAATACAATGAGCAGTACTTC
CDR3: CASSPRLAGEYNEQYF
size: NA
V: TRBV5-1
D: TRBD2
J: TRBJ2-7

DNA: TGTGCCAGCAGCGTAGGAGTGGGTATGGTTACGGAGACCCAGTACTTC
CDR3: CASSVGVGMVTETQYF
size: NA
V: TRBV9
D: NA
J: TRBJ2-5

DNA: TGTGCCAGCAGCTACATGACAGGGAGCAATCAGCCCCAGCATTTT
CDR3: CASSYMTGSNQPQHF
size: NA
V: TRBV11-2
D: TRBD1
J: TRBJ1-5

DNA: TGCAGTGCTTCGGGACAGACGGATTCACCCCTCCACTTT
CDR3: CSASGQTDSPLHF
size: NA
V: TRBV20-1
D: TRBD1
J: TRBJ1-6

DNA: TGTGCCAGCAGCTCCCGACAGGGAAATTACAATGAGCAGTTCTTC
CDR3: CASSSRQGNYNEQFF
size: NA
V: TRBV11-2
D: TRBD1
J: TRBJ2-1

DNA: TGTGCCAGCAGTTTAAGGAGGCTTCAGGGGAGCAATCAGCCCCAGCATTTT
CDR3: CASSLRRLQGSNQPQHF
size: NA
V: TRBV12-3/TRBV12-4
D: NA
J: TRBJ1-5

DNA: TGCGCCAGCAGCCAAGGTACAACGAGACAGGGTGGTCAAGAGACCCAGTACTTC
CDR3: CASSQGTTRQGGQETQYF
size: few
V: TRBV4-3
D: TRBD1
J: TRBJ2-5

DNA: TGTGCCAGCAGCTCATTAGTGGGGGGGCTCAATGAGCAGTTCTTC
CDR3: CASSSLVGGLNEQFF
size: NA
V: TRBV9
D: NA
J: TRBJ2-1

DNA: TGCAGTGCTAGAGATCCGACGGGCTACTTAGCCAAAAACATTCAGTACTTC
CDR3: CSARDPTGYLAKNIQYF
size: NA
V: TRBV20-1
D: NA
J: TRBJ2-4

DNA: TGTGCTAGCAGCTTAGGCGGGACAGGGACGGATGAGCAGTTCTTC
CDR3: CASSLGGTGTDEQFF
size: NA
V: TRBV7-7
D: TRBD1
J: TRBJ2-1

DNA: TGCAGTGCTAGGGGACAGATTGAAGCTTTCTTT
CDR3: CSARGQIEAFF
size: NA
V: TRBV20-1
D: TRBD1
J: TRBJ1-1

DNA: TGCGCCAGCAGCCAAGATGGGGCAGTTGAGAATCAGCCCCAGCATTTT
CDR3: CASSQDGAVENQPQHF
size: NA
V: TRBV4-1
D: NA
J: TRBJ1-5

DNA: TGTGCCAGCAGCTCAGGGCCTTCGAGGGGGCGGAATGAAAAACTGTTTTTT
CDR3: CASSSGPSRGRNEKLFF
size: few
V: TRBV7-9
D: TRBD1
J: TRBJ1-4

DNA: TGCAGTGCTGAACAGGGGGCTGGCGGCTACACCTTC
CDR3: CSAEQGAGGYTF
size: NA
V: TRBV20-1
D: TRBD1
J: TRBJ1-2

DNA: TGTGCCAGCAGCGCCGGAGTGCACACTGAAGCTTTCTTT
CDR3: CASSAGVHTEAFF
size: NA
V: TRBV12-3/TRBV12-4
D: NA
J: TRBJ1-1

DNA: TGTGCCAGCAACACAGGGGAGGGTCAGCCCCAGCATTTT
CDR3: CASNTGEGQPQHF
size: few
V: TRBV12-3/TRBV12-4
D: TRBD1
J: TRBJ1-5

DNA: TGTGCCAGCAGCAATCTAGCGGGGGACACAGATACGCAGTATTTT
CDR3: CASSNLAGDTDTQYF
size: NA
V: TRBV3-1
D: TRBD2
J: TRBJ2-3

DNA: TGCAGTGCTAGAGCCGCAGGGACAGGGGAAACAGATACGCAGTATTTT
CDR3: CSARAAGTGETDTQYF
size: NA
V: TRBV20-1
D: TRBD1
J: TRBJ2-3

DNA: TGTGCCAGCAGAGCCCCCGGACAGGGGGAAGCTTTCTTT
CDR3: CASRAPGQGEAFF
size: NA
V: TRBV6-6
D: TRBD1
J: TRBJ1-1

DNA: TGTGCCATCGGGGCGGGGGAATACAATGAGCAGTTCTTC
CDR3: CAIGAGEYNEQFF
size: NA
V: TRBV6-1
D: TRBD2
J: TRBJ2-1

DNA: TGTGCCAGCACTTGGGAGCTAGGGACAGATACGCAGTATTTT
CDR3: CASTWELGTDTQYF
size: once
V: TRBV6-5
D: NA
J: TRBJ2-3